This TCR beta chain comes out of a study of a mutant IDH1 vaccine in newly diagnosed glioma. Looking at the study overall: Former treatment meant radiotherapy, temozolomide, or both; the majority had gotten both. The study's findings and limits: Pseudoprogression seemed unlinked to shifts in top peripheral T cell clonotypes.

Germline CDR1 is LGHNA and CDR2 is YNFKEQ. The CDR3 loop spans 13 amino acids. Time point described: baseline, week 1 (first vaccination visit). Described treatment: pre-vaccination baseline after standard-of-care therapy. Donors' newly diagnosed IDH1-mutant WHO grade 3 or 4 astrocytomas lacked nuclear ATRX. Assay used: immunoSEQ multiplex PCR; TCRdb lists only in-frame clones, some missing. Of 70,000 or so clones listed, over 70% are singletons. Details on this clone: Its target is unknown. Sequence at one end of the junction differs from germline and may be a read error.

The material sequenced was peripheral blood mononuclear cells (PBMCs), taken from a glioma patient treated with radiotherapy, temozolomide or both. The V gene is TRBV4-2, the J gene TRBJ2-5; 7 bases match TRBD2. This TCR derives from a young woman with glioma. Some clones in this sample may be carry-over from other donors' samples. The CDR3 here is CASSQGEGLLLHF. CDR3 DNA: TGTGCCAGCAGCCAAGGGGAGGGACTACTATTACACTTC.